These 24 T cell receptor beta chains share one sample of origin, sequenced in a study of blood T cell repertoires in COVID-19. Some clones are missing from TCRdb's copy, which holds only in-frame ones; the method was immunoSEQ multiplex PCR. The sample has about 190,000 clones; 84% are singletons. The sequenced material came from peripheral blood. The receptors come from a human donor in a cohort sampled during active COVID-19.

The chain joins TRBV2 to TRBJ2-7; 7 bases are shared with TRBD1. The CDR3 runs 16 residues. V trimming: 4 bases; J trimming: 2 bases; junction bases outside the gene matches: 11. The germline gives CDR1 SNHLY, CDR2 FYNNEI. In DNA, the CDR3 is TGTGCCAGCAGTGTTGACAGGGTGAACCAACCCTACGAGCAGTACTTC. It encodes CASSVDRVNQPYEQYF.

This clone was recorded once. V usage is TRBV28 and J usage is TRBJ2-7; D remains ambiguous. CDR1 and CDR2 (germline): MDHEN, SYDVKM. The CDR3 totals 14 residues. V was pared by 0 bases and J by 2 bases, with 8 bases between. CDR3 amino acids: CASSLWSPTYEQYF. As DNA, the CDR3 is TGTGCCAGCAGTTTATGGTCCCCTACCTACGAGCAGTACTTC.

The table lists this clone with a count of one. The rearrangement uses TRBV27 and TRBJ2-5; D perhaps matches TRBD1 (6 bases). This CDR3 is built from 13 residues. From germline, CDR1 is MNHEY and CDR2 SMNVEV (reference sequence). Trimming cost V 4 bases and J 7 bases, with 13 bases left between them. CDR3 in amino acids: CASSSTGIGTQYF. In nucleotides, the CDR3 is TGTGCCAGCAGTTCTACAGGGATCGGGACCCAGTACTTC.

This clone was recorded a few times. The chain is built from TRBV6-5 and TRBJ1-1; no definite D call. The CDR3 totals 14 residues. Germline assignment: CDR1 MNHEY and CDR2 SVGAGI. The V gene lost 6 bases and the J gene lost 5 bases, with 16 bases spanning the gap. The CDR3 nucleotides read TGTGCCAGCAGATCAGAGGGCTCTATAACTGAAGCTTTCTTT. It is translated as CASRSEGSITEAFF.

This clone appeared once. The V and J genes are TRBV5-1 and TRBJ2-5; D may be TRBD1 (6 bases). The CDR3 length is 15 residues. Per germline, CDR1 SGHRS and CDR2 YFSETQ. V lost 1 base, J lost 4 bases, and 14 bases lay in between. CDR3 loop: CASSLWDTQGETQYF. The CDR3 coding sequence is TGCGCCAGCAGCTTGTGGGACACACAGGGAGAGACCCAGTACTTC.

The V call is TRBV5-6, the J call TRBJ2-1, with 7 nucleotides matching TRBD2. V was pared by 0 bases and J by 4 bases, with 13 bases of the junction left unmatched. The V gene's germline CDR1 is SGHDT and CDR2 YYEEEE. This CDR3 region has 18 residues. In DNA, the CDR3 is TGTGCCAGCAGCTTGGGTGGTAGCCTAGCGGTAGGTTACAATGAGCAGTTCTTC. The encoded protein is CASSLGGSLAVGYNEQFF.

The CDR3 spells CASSQDSAGVNYNEQFF. In nucleotides, the CDR3 is TGCGCCAGCAGCCAAGATTCCGCGGGAGTGAACTACAATGAGCAGTTCTTC. This sequence joins TRBV4-1 and TRBJ2-1; 7 bases fit TRBD2. The CDR3 runs 17 residues. V shed 0 bases and J 3 bases; nucleotides not matched to a gene: 8. In germline, CDR1 is MGHRA, CDR2 YSYEKL.

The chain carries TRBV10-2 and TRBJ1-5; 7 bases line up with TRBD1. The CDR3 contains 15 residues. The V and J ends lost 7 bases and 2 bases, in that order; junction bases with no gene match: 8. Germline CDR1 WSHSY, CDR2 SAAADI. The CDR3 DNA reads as TGCGCCAGCAAAGAGGGGGCGCTTGGCAATCAGCCCCAGCATTTT. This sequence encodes CASKEGALGNQPQHF.

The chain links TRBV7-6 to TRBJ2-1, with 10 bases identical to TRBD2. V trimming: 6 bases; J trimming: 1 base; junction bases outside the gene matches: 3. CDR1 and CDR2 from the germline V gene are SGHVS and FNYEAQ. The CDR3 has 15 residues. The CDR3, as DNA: TGTGCCAGCAGTCTAGCGGGGGATTCCTACAATGAGCAGTTCTTC. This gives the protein CASSLAGDSYNEQFF.

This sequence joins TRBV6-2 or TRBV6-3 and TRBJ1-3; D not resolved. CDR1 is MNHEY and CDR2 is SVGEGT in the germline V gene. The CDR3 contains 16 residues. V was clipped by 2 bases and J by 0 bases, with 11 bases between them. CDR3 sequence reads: CASSYIPGSSGNTIYF. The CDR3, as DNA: TGTGCCAGCAGTTACATCCCCGGTTCCTCTGGAAACACCATATATTTT.

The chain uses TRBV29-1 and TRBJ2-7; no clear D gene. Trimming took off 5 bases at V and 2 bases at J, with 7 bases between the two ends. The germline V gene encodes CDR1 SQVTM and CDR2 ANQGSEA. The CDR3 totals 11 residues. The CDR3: CSVRLAYEQYF. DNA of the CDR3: TGCAGCGTTCGGCTAGCCTACGAGCAGTACTTC.

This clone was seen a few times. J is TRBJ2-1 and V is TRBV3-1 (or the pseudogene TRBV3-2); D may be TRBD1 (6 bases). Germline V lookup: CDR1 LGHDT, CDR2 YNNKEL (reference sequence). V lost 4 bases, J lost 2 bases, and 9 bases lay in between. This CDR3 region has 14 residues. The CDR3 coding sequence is TGTGCCAGCAGCCTACAGGGAGCCTACAATGAGCAGTTCTTC. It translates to CASSLQGAYNEQFF.

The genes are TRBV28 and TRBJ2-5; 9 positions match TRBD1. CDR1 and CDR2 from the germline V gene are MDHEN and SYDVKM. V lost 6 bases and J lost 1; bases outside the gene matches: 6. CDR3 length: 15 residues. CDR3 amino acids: CASSTGQGFQETQYF. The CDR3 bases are TGTGCCAGCAGCACGGGACAGGGATTCCAAGAGACCCAGTACTTC.

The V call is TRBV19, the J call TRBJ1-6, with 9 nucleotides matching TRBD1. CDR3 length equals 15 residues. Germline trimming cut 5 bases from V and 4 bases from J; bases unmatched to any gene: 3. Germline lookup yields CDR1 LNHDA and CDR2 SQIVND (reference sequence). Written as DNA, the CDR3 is TGTGCCAGTAGTGGACAGGGGCTGTATAATTCACCCCTCCACTTT. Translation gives CASSGQGLYNSPLHF. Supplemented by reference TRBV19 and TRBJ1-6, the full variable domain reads DGGITQSPKYLFRKEGQNVTLSCEQNLNHDAMYWYRQDPGQGLRLIYYSQIVNDFQKGDIAEGYSVSREKKESFPLTVTSAQKNPTAFYLCASSGQGLYNSPLHFGNGTRLTVT.

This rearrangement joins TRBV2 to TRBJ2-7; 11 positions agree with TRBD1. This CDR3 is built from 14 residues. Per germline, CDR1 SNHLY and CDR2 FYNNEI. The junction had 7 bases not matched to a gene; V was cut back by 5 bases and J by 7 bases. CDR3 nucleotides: TGTGCCAGCAGTTCAGGACAGGGGGCGATGGAGCAGTACTTC. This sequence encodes CASSSGQGAMEQYF. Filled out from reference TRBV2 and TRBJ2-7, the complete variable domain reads EPEVTQTPSHQVTQMGQEVILRCVPISNHLYFYWYRQILGQKVEFLVSFYNNEISEKSEIFDDQFSVERPDGSNFTLKIRSTKLEDSAMYFCASSSGQGAMEQYFGPGTRLTVT.

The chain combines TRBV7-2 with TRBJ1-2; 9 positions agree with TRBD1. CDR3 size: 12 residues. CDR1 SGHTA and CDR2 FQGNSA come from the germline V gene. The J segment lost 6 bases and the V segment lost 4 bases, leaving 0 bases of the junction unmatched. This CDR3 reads CASSWTGDGYTF. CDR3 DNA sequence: TGTGCCAGCAGCTGGACAGGGGATGGCTACACCTTC.

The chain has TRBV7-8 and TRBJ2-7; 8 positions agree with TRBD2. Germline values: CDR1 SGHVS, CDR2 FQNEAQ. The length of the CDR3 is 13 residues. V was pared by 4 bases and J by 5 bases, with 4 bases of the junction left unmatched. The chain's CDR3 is CASSSGGGHEQYV. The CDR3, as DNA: TGTGCCAGCAGCTCGGGGGGGGGACACGAGCAGTACGTC.

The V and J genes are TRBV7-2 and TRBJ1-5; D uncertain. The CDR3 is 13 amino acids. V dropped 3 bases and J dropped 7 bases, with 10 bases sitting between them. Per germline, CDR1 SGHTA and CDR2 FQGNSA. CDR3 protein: CASSLLVGQPQHF. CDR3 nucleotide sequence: TGTGCCAGCAGCTTGCTAGTAGGCCAGCCCCAGCATTTT. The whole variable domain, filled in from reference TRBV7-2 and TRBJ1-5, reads GAGVSQSPSNKVTEKGKDVELRCDPISGHTALYWYRQSLGQGLEFLIYFQGNSAPDKSGLPSDRFSAERTGGSVSTLTIQRTQQEDSAVYLCASSLLVGQPQHFGDGTRLSIL.

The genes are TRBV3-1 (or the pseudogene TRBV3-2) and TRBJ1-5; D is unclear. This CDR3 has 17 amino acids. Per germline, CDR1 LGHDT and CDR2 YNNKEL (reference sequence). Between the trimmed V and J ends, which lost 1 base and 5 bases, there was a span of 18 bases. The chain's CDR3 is CASSQGNSVGVDQPQHF. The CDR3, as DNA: TGTGCCAGCAGCCAAGGCAACTCGGTCGGGGTGGATCAGCCCCAGCATTTT.

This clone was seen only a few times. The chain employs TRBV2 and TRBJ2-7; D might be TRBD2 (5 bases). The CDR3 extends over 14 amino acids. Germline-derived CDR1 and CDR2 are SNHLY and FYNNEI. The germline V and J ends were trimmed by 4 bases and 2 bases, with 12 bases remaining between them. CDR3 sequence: CASSGYGVAYEQYV. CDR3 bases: TGTGCCAGCAGTGGGTACGGGGTTGCCTACGAGCAGTACGTC.

CDR3 amino acids: CAWIQGTYPYEQYF. CDR3 DNA: TGTGCCTGGATACAGGGGACTTACCCGTACGAGCAGTACTTC. This chain joins TRBV30 and TRBJ2-7, with a weak D call TRBD1 (7 bases). This CDR3 has 14 residues. From germline, CDR1 is GTSNPN and CDR2 SVGIG (reference sequence). The V and J ends lost 4 bases and 4 bases respectively, with 17 bases between them.

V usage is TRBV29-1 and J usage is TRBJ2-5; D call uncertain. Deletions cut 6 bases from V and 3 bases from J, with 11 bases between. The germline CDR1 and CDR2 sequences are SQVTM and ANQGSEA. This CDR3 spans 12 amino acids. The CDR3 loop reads CSVYSRKETQYF. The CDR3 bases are TGCAGCGTCTATAGCCGAAAAGAGACCCAGTACTTC.

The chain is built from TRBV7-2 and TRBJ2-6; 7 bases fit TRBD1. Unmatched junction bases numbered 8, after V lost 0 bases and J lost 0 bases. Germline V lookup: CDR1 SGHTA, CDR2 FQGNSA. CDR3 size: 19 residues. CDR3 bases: TGTGCCAGCAGCTTAGCGAAGACAGGGTCGAGCTCTGGGGCCAACGTCCTGACTTTC. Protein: CASSLAKTGSSSGANVLTF. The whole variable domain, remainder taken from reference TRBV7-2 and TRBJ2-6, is GAGVSQSPSNKVTEKGKDVELRCDPISGHTALYWYRQSLGQGLEFLIYFQGNSAPDKSGLPSDRFSAERTGGSVSTLTIQRTQQEDSAVYLCASSLAKTGSSSGANVLTFGAGSRLTVL.

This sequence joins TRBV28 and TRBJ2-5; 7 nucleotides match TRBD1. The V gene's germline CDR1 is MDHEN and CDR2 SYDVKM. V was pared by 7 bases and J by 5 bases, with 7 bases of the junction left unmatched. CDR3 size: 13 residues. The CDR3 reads CASTLGQDETQYF. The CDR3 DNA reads TGTGCCAGCACCCTCGGACAGGATGAGACCCAGTACTTC.